These 20 T cell receptor beta chains share one sample of origin, sequenced in a study of beta chain features in type 1 diabetes. Study-wide findings and caveats: Across all four CD4+ subsets, people with type 1 diabetes showed modestly shorter TCRB CDR3s.

Which antigens these TCRs recognize remains unknown. Every isolated RNA sample was fully reverse transcribed, so sequencing captured expressed TCRB transcripts. Clones were sequenced by immunoSEQ multiplex PCR, and TCRdb holds only the in-frame ones, with some missing. The table records roughly 150,000 clones, 7.8% of them present only once. Sequenced: central memory CD4+ T cells from blood. Receptor source: a woman in her thirties or forties with type 1 diabetes.

The chain employs TRBV6-4 and TRBJ2-1; 9 bases are a match to TRBD2. The CDR3 totals 15 residues. Germline CDR1 is MRHNA and CDR2 is SNTAGT. With 3 bases clipped from V and 2 bases from J, the junction kept 2 bases outside the gene matches. The CDR3 DNA reads TGTGCCAGCAGTGATGTAGCGGGAGCCTACAATGAGCAGTTCTTC. Residues: CASSDVAGAYNEQFF.

This clone was seen more than once but under ten times. This chain connects TRBV7-3 to TRBJ1-2, with TRBD1 matching over 7 bases. With 0 bases clipped from V and 7 bases from J, the junction kept 5 bases outside the gene matches. This CDR3 region has 14 residues. Germline-derived CDR1 and CDR2 are SGHTA and FQGTGA. The CDR3 reads CASSLTGTDGGYTF. The CDR3 DNA reads as TGTGCCAGCAGCTTAACCGGGACAGACGGTGGCTACACCTTC.

This clone turned up a few times. In nucleotides, the CDR3 is TGTGCCAGCAGCTTAGTAGCGGGACCGTACGAGCAGTACTTC. This codes for CASSLVAGPYEQYF. The chain joins TRBV7-8 to TRBJ2-5, with TRBD2 matching over 8 bases. The J call is doubtful: the DNA matches TRBJ2-7 better. CDR3 length: 14 residues. Germline V gives CDR1 SGHVS, CDR2 FQNEAQ.

This clone was seen only a few times. The chain employs TRBV29-1 and TRBJ2-1, with TRBD1 as a possible D gene (6 bases). The CDR3 covers 11 residues. Deletions cut 8 bases from V and 9 bases from J, with 14 bases between. The germline gives CDR1 SQVTM, CDR2 ANQGSEA. CDR3 nucleotide sequence: TGCAGCTGTTTTAGAGGGGGTGAGCAGTTCTTC. Translating gives CSCFRGGEQFF.

The chain joins TRBV4-3 to TRBJ1-2; D gene ambiguous. With 0 bases removed from V and 2 bases from J, the gap between germline ends came to 10 bases. CDR3 length equals 15 residues. CDR1 is LGHNA, CDR2 YSLEER, per germline. The chain's CDR3 is CASSQDPQANYGYTF. The CDR3 bases are TGCGCCAGCAGCCAAGATCCCCAGGCGAACTATGGCTACACCTTC.

This clone was seen more than once but under ten times. The chain is built from TRBV5-1 and TRBJ2-2; D possibly corresponds to TRBD1 (6 bases). Deletions cut 0 bases from V and 4 bases from J, with 10 bases between. CDR3 length: 15 amino acids. CDR1 is SGHRS and CDR2 is YFSETQ in the germline V gene. The CDR3 DNA follows: TGCGCCAGCAGCTTGGTCCCAGGGGTCACCGGGGAGCTGTTTTTT. Translating it yields CASSLVPGVTGELFF.

V gene TRBV27 combines with J gene TRBJ2-7, with D perhaps matching TRBD2 (6 bases). The germline V and J ends were trimmed by 6 bases and 3 bases, with 15 bases remaining between them. The CDR3 loop spans 14 amino acids. The germline V gene has CDR1 MNHEY and CDR2 SMNVEV (reference sequence). The CDR3 loop is CASRPGGAGYEQYF. The DNA for the CDR3 is TGTGCCAGCAGACCCGGAGGGGCAGGCTACGAGCAGTACTTC.

There are a few counts of this clone. The chain combines TRBV4-2 with TRBJ2-2; TRBD2 matches 9 bases. V shed 3 bases and J 4 bases; nucleotides not matched to a gene: 15. Germline V gives CDR1 LGHNA, CDR2 YNFKEQ. This CDR3 has 19 amino acids. CDR3: CASSHGGAGGPRRTGELFF. The CDR3, as DNA: TGTGCCAGCAGCCATGGAGGAGCGGGGGGACCCCGGCGCACCGGGGAGCTGTTTTTT.

This clone was observed a handful of times. This chain joins TRBV27 and TRBJ2-5; D is perhaps TRBD1 (5 bases). Germline V gene data show CDR1 as MNHEY and CDR2 as SMNVEV (reference sequence). Trimming shortened V by 3 bases and J by 4 bases, and 9 bases separated the two germline ends. The CDR3 extends over 13 amino acids. DNA of the CDR3: TGTGCCAGCAGTTTCAGGGCCCGAGAGACCCAGTACTTC. It translates to CASSFRARETQYF.

V usage is TRBV28 and J usage is TRBJ1-2; no firm D call. The V end lost 2 bases, the J end lost 4 bases, and 11 bases lay between the germline ends. Germline V CDR1 and CDR2: MDHEN, SYDVKM. The CDR3 has 14 residues. DNA for the CDR3: TGTGCCAGCAGTTTACCCGGGAGCCTCTATGGCTACACCTTC. As protein: CASSLPGSLYGYTF.

This clone was seen only a few times. The chain uses TRBV19 and TRBJ2-2, with D perhaps matching TRBD1 (6 bases). Trimming removed 7 bases from V and 5 bases from J, with 14 bases in between. The length of the CDR3 is 14 residues. In germline, CDR1 is LNHDA, CDR2 SQIVND (reference sequence). Here the CDR3 reads CASTGGQITGELFF. CDR3 DNA: TGTGCCAGTACCGGCGGACAGATTACCGGGGAGCTGTTTTTT.

This clone has a handful of counts. The rearrangement uses TRBV29-1 and TRBJ2-5, with 11 bases aligning to TRBD2. This CDR3 comprises 15 residues. Germline V lookup: CDR1 SQVTM, CDR2 ANQGSEA. V lost 3 bases, J lost 1 base, and 4 bases stayed unmatched. The CDR3 DNA is TGCAGCGTTGAGCCGCTAGCGGGGGGCCAAGAGACCCAGTACTTC. Protein sequence: CSVEPLAGGQETQYF.

This chain connects TRBV11-3 to TRBJ2-1; 7 positions match TRBD2. Germline-derived CDR1 and CDR2 are SGHNT and YENEEA. CDR3 length: 15 amino acids. V was pared by 1 base and J by 0 bases, with 0 bases of the junction left unmatched. The CDR3 DNA reads TGTGCCAGCAGCTTAGGCGGGAGCTCCTACAATGAGCAGTTCTTC. Translated, it gives CASSLGGSSYNEQFF.

This clone has only one observation. The V call is TRBV27, the J call TRBJ2-7; maybe TRBD2 (6 bases). Germline values: CDR1 MNHEY, CDR2 SMNVEV (reference sequence). Deletions cut 3 bases from V and 3 bases from J, with 9 bases between. This CDR3 is built from 13 residues. CDR3 sequence reads: CASSLGGGYEQYF. In DNA form, the CDR3 reads TGTGCCAGCAGTTTGGGGGGAGGCTACGAGCAGTACTTC.

CDR3 in amino acids: CASSEDRGEAFF. The CDR3 bases are TGTGCCAGCAGCGAGGACAGGGGTGAAGCTTTCTTT. J is TRBJ1-1 and V is TRBV9; 9 bases align to TRBD1. CDR3 length: 12 residues. Germline V gene sequence: CDR1 SGDLS, CDR2 YYNGEE. V shed 3 bases and J 7 bases; nucleotides not matched to a gene: 1.

This clone was picked up a small number of times. This rearrangement joins TRBV7-2 to TRBJ2-1, with 7 bases matching TRBD2. Germline CDR1 is SGHTA and CDR2 is FQGNSA. With V trimmed by 4 bases and J by 7 bases, 10 bases remained unmatched. CDR3 length: 15 residues. The CDR3: CASSSVRLARNEQFF. CDR3 nucleotide sequence: TGTGCCAGCAGCTCGGTACGACTAGCAAGGAATGAGCAGTTCTTC.

This clone was seen a handful of times. The CDR3 sequence is CASSPTGDTYEQFF. DNA for the CDR3: TGTGCCAGCAGCCCGACAGGGGACACCTATGAGCAGTTCTTC. The chain links TRBV7-6 to TRBJ2-1, with 8 bases identical to TRBD1. The V gene's germline CDR1 is SGHVS and CDR2 FNYEAQ. CDR3 length: 14 amino acids. Trimming took 5 bases from V and 8 from J; bases not matched to a gene: 8.

The chain recombines TRBV5-4 with TRBJ2-1; D call uncertain. CDR1 is SGHNT and CDR2 is YYREEE in the germline V gene (reference sequence). The CDR3 has 13 amino acids. V dropped 0 bases and J dropped 9 bases, with 10 bases sitting between them. The chain's CDR3 is CASSLDDSSEQFF. Written as DNA, the CDR3 is TGTGCCAGCAGCTTGGACGACTCGTCTGAGCAGTTCTTC.

The chain recombines TRBV7-8 with TRBJ2-7, with TRBD1 matching over 9 bases. The CDR3 is 15 residues long. Germline CDR1 and CDR2: SGHVS and FQNEAQ. Trimming removed 0 bases from V and 3 bases from J; junction bases left unmatched: 3. The CDR3 sequence is CASSLAGTGNYEQYF. The CDR3 DNA follows: TGTGCCAGCAGCTTAGCCGGGACAGGGAACTACGAGCAGTACTTC.

This clone was seen a few times. The V and J genes are TRBV18 and TRBJ1-1; 7 bases are a match to TRBD1. Losses at the gene ends were 3 bases for V and 1 base for J; bases not matched to a gene: 8. The germline V gene encodes CDR1 KGHSH and CDR2 LQKENI. CDR3 length equals 16 residues. CDR3 sequence (DNA): TGTGCCAGCTCACCCTTGCCAGGGGGAGGGAACACTGAAGCTTTCTTT. It yields the protein CASSPLPGGGNTEAFF.